This is a list of T cell receptor beta chains from one sample in a study of T cells in localized non-small cell lung cancer. The assay was immunoSEQ multiplex PCR, and TCRdb's table has in-frame clones only and misses some. The sample gives about 59,000 clones, roughly 90% of which show up once; 15% to 20% is in the top ten. The source was peripheral blood, collected before any cancer treatment. Receptors originate from a man aged 40 to 75 with stage I lung adenocarcinoma. Both conserved end residues are part of each CDR3. The D gene is left open where the match is weak. Clone size is given for some rows only: seen once, a few or many times, or a class if the clone is expanded.

TRBJ2-3 TRBV28 - TRBD1 CASSRIGTASDTQYF TGTGCCAGCAGCCGCATAGGGACAGCGTCGGATACGCAGTATTTT
TRBJ1-1 TRBV30 - - CAWSLGTEAFF TGTGCCTGGAGTTTGGGGACTGAAGCTTTCTTT
TRBJ2-7 TRBV5-1 - - CASSLHGSDYEQYF TGCGCCAGCAGCTTGCACGGGAGCGACTACGAGCAGTACTTC
TRBJ2-7 TRBV29-1 - - CSVEGRQTSYEQYF TGCAGCGTTGAAGGGCGGCAGACTTCCTACGAGCAGTACTTC
TRBJ2-7 TRBV6-6 - - CASSPPGNYEQYF TGTGCCAGCAGTCCCCCCGGGAACTACGAGCAGTACTTC
TRBJ2-7 TRBV2 once TRBD2 CASRSGSESHEQYF TGTGCCAGCCGTAGCGGGAGTGAAAGCCACGAGCAGTACTTC
TRBJ1-2 TRBV5-1 - - CASSLAWGATGYTF TGCGCCAGCAGCTTGGCCTGGGGGGCTACTGGCTACACCTTC
TRBJ2-7 TRBV5-1 - TRBD2 CASSWPPGLAGGTYEQYF TGCGCCAGCAGCTGGCCTCCGGGACTAGCGGGAGGAACCTACGAGCAGTACTTC
TRBJ2-7 TRBV30 - - CAWSSGGPLYEQYF TGTGCCTGGAGTAGTGGGGGGCCCCTCTACGAGCAGTACTTC
TRBJ2-7 TRBV7-6 - TRBD2 CASSSGTRYDEQYF TGTGCCAGCAGCTCGGGGACTAGATACGACGAGCAGTACTTC
TRBJ2-3 TRBV6-5 - TRBD2 CASSYFASGTQYF TGTGCCAGCAGTTACTTCGCTAGCGGGACGCAGTATTTT
TRBJ1-3 TRBV6-6 - - CASSPRASSSGNTIYF TGTGCCAGCAGCCCCAGGGCTTCCAGCTCTGGAAACACCATATATTTT
TRBJ2-3 TRBV6-1 - - CASSEAPSRNTQYF TGTGCCAGCAGTGAAGCTCCCTCGAGGAATACGCAGTATTTT
TRBJ1-2 TRBV27 - - CASSLLGDMGYGYTF TGTGCCAGCAGTTTATTGGGGGATATGGGCTATGGCTACACCTTC
TRBJ2-5 TRBV30 - - CAWSESETQYF TGTGCCTGGAGCGAGAGTGAGACCCAGTACTTC
TRBJ2-1 TRBV2 - TRBD1 CASSVEGQGNNEQFF TGTGCCAGCAGTGTGGAGGGACAGGGTAACAATGAGCAGTTCTTC
TRBJ1-5 TRBV6-5 - - CASSYSGRVNQPQHF TGTGCCAGCAGTTACTCCGGTAGGGTCAATCAGCCCCAGCATTTT
TRBJ1-4 TRBV5-8 - - CASSLGDSYPAGKLFF TGTGCCAGCAGCTTGGGTGACAGTTACCCCGCGGGGAAACTGTTTTTT
TRBJ2-3 TRBV5-1 - - CASSLQQGRRSQITQYF TGCGCCAGCAGCTTGCAACAGGGCAGGAGATCACAGATAACGCAGTATTTT
TRBJ2-1 TRBV7-9 - - CASSLGTASPYNEQFF TGTGCCAGCAGCTTAGGGACAGCTTCACCCTACAATGAGCAGTTCTTC
TRBJ1-1 TRBV19 - - CASSIVDRALEAFF TGTGCCAGTAGTATAGTTGACAGAGCCTTAGAAGCTTTCTTT
TRBJ2-7 TRBV6-5 - - CASRQAYEQYF TGTGCCAGCAGGCAAGCCTACGAGCAGTACTTC
TRBJ2-7 TRBV6-1 - TRBD2 CASSEWGGRPSYEQYF TGTGCCAGCAGTGAATGGGGCGGGAGACCTTCCTACGAGCAGTACTTC
TRBJ2-5 TRBV6-5 - - CASNARSGVGETQYF TGTGCCAGCAACGCCCGATCGGGGGTTGGGGAGACCCAGTACTTC
TRBJ2-1 TRBV25-1 - - CASSLTGSYNEQFF TGTGCCAGCAGTTTGACGGGATCCTACAATGAGCAGTTCTTC
TRBJ2-1 TRBV11-2 - TRBD2 CASSLGLAGGSSYNEQFF TGTGCCAGCAGCTTAGGCCTAGCGGGAGGGAGCTCCTACAATGAGCAGTTCTTC
TRBJ2-7 TRBV14 - - CASSQESNFVYEQYF TGTGCCAGCAGCCAAGAGTCCAACTTCGTCTACGAGCAGTACTTC
TRBJ2-7 TRBV19 - - CASSTGQNSYEQYF TGTGCCAGTAGTACAGGACAGAACTCCTACGAGCAGTACTTC
TRBJ1-3 TRBV5-8 once TRBD1 CASSRDRASGNTIYF TGTGCCAGCAGCCGGGACAGGGCTTCGGGAAACACCATATATTTT
TRBJ2-3 TRBV6-1 - - CASSELSGAGTDTQYF TGTGCCAGCAGTGAACTATCCGGGGCGGGCACAGATACGCAGTATTTT
TRBJ1-1 TRBV2 - TRBD1 CASRVTGETEAFF TGTGCCAGCAGAGTGACAGGGGAGACTGAAGCTTTCTTT
TRBJ1-3 TRBV11-3 - - CASSPRGGRDTIYF TGTGCCAGCAGCCCCCGAGGGGGAAGGGACACCATATATTTT
TRBJ1-5 TRBV6-5 - - CASSYNRGQPQHF TGTGCCAGCAGTTACAATAGGGGTCAGCCCCAGCATTTT
TRBJ1-5 TRBV4-1 - - CASSQGGGGRYQPQHF TGCGCCAGCAGCCAAGGCGGGGGGGGTAGATATCAGCCCCAGCATTTT
TRBJ1-2 TRBV28 - - CASSPRGGWGYTF TGTGCCAGCAGTCCCCGGGGCGGCTGGGGCTACACCTTC
TRBJ2-1 TRBV5-4 - - CASSLSTNTYNEQFF TGTGCCAGCAGCTTGTCTACAAATACCTACAATGAGCAGTTCTTC
TRBJ2-5 TRBV7-2 - TRBD1 CASSPDRGRGETQYF TGTGCCAGCAGCCCCGACAGGGGGCGCGGAGAGACCCAGTACTTC
TRBJ2-7 TRBV29-1 - - CSVFDGEQYF TGCAGCGTGTTCGACGGCGAGCAGTACTTC
TRBJ2-5 TRBV11-3 - - CASSPEDGGQETQYF TGTGCCAGCAGCCCGGAGGACGGAGGGCAAGAGACCCAGTACTTC
TRBJ1-4 TRBV7-9 - - CASSLIPEKLFF TGTGCCAGCAGCTTAATCCCCGAAAAACTGTTTTTT
TRBJ1-5 TRBV28 - TRBD1 CASSLRGPDQPQHF TGTGCCAGCAGCCTCAGGGGGCCAGATCAGCCCCAGCATTTT
TRBJ2-7 TRBV7-2 - - CASSPTPGAGEQYF TGTGCCAGCAGCCCAACCCCGGGGGCCGGGGAGCAGTACTTC
TRBJ2-3 TRBV4-1 - - CASSQGVTTDTQYF TGCGCCAGCAGCCAGGGAGTAACCACAGATACGCAGTATTTT
TRBJ2-5 TRBV30 - TRBD2 CAWSLTSGRETQYF TGTGCCTGGAGCCTGACTAGCGGGAGGGAGACCCAGTACTTC
TRBJ1-3 TRBV6-1 - - CASSRGGSGNTIYF TGTGCCAGCAGTAGGGGGGGCTCTGGAAACACCATATATTTT
TRBJ2-5 TRBV9 - TRBD2 CASSVGGSGIGETQYF TGTGCCAGCAGCGTAGGTGGTAGCGGGATCGGAGAGACCCAGTACTTC
TRBJ2-1 TRBV30 - - CAWSVRLNEQFF TGTGCCTGGAGTGTACGGCTCAATGAGCAGTTCTTC
TRBJ1-1 TRBV7-9 few - CASRRNTEAFF TGTGCCAGCAGACGGAACACTGAAGCTTTCTTT
TRBJ2-1 TRBV7-2 - - CASSLSISDEQFF TGTGCCAGCAGCTTATCAATCTCGGATGAGCAGTTCTTC